The 14 T cell receptor beta chains given below trace back to one sample, sequenced in a study of blood T cells in healthy people across ages. Next came a second PCR, run for about 7 to 12 cycles, which used a sample-barcoded 5' primer along with a J-beta primer mix. TCRdb used MiXCR to reprocess the 5' RACE reads, holding one entry per CDR3 protein. The data hold some 940,000 distinct CDR3 sequences, with about 27% observed a single time. These data also formed part of another study, on T cells of mothers and their children.

The material sequenced was blood. The receptors shown here come from a woman in her thirties or forties in good health.

About this clonotype itself: Compared with germline, one end of the junction differs, possibly owing to a read error. The chain links TRBV18 to TRBJ2-5, with D unclear. CDR1 is KGHSH and CDR2 is LQKENI in the germline V gene. The length of the CDR3 is 14 residues. CDR3 DNA: TGTGCCAGCTCACCACGTCCGGGCCAAGGGACCCAGTACTTC. Its translation is CASSPRPGQGTQYF.

This clonotype has a count of ten or more. The V and J genes are TRBV15 and TRBJ2-7; 7 bases map to TRBD1. The CDR3 extends over 15 amino acids. V was clipped by 1 base and J by 2 bases; unmatched bases: 5. The germline gives CDR1 LNHNV, CDR2 YYDKDF (reference sequence). The CDR3 loop reads CATSRVRDRAYEQYF. The CDR3 DNA follows: TGTGCCACCAGCAGAGTCCGGGACAGAGCCTACGAGCAGTACTTC.

This clonotype was seen only a few times. This may stem from a read error, because a much larger clone lies one nucleotide away. V gene TRBV5-1 combines with J gene TRBJ2-2, with a weak D call TRBD2 (6 bases). This CDR3 region has 14 residues. Germline CDR1 is SGHRS and CDR2 is YFSETQ. CDR3 region: CASTDPSNTGGLFF. The CDR3 nucleotides are TGCGCCAGCACCGACCCCTCGAACACCGGGGGGCTGTTTTTT.

The V gene is TRBV5-5, the J gene TRBJ2-3, with D uncertain. V gave up 2 bases and J gave up 6 bases, with 13 bases separating them. The CDR3 is 14 residues long. Germline V CDR1 and CDR2: SGHKS, YYEKEE (reference sequence). As DNA, the CDR3 is TGTGCCAGCAGCTTTGGAAGGCTGAGTGATACGCAGTATTTT. Residues: CASSFGRLSDTQYF.

To note about this clonotype: A junction boundary mismatches the germline segment, possibly from a read error. The rearrangement uses TRBV7-2 and TRBJ2-1, with D uncertain. Germline CDR1 and CDR2: SGHTA and FQGNSA. CDR3 length: 15 residues. The CDR3 here is CASSQGRRSYNEQCF. The CDR3 DNA reads TGTGCCAGCAGCCAAGGTCGGAGATCCTACAATGAGCAGTGCTTC.

This clonotype has a single count. The chain carries TRBV24-1 and TRBJ2-3; D perhaps matches TRBD2 (6 bases). With 1 base removed from V and 5 bases from J, the gap between germline ends came to 21 bases. The germline CDR1 and CDR2 sequences are KGHDR and SFDVKD. This CDR3 has 18 residues. The CDR3 spells CATSDFGRGELAQDTQYF. For the CDR3, the DNA is TGTGCCACCAGTGATTTCGGAAGGGGTGAACTAGCCCAAGATACGCAGTATTTT.

This clonotype was recorded at least ten times. The chain is built from TRBV5-1 and TRBJ1-2; 7 bases agree with TRBD1. This CDR3 is 15 amino acids long. Looked up from germline, CDR1 is SGHRS and CDR2 is YFSETQ. Germline trimming cut 4 bases from V and 3 bases from J; bases unmatched to any gene: 9. The CDR3 reads CASSTGEGADYGYTF. Here the CDR3 DNA reads TGCGCCAGCAGCACCGGAGAGGGGGCGGACTATGGCTACACCTTC.

V gene TRBV7-9 combines with J gene TRBJ1-1, with D maybe TRBD1 (5 bases). Germline V gene lookup returns CDR1 SEHNR and CDR2 FQNEAQ (reference sequence). CDR3 length: 15 amino acids. Between the trimmed V and J ends, which lost 2 bases and 1 base, there was a span of 11 bases. The CDR3 nucleotides read TGTGCCAGCAGCTTATCCGGGGCCCGGAACACTGAAGCTTTCTTT. Amino acids: CASSLSGARNTEAFF. The full variable domain, completed using reference TRBV7-9 and TRBJ1-1, is DTGVSQNPRHKITKRGQNVTFRCDPISEHNRLYWYRQTLGQGPEFLTYFQNEAQLEKSRLLSDRFSAERPKGSFSTLEIQRTEQGDSAMYLCASSLSGARNTEAFFGQGTRLTVV.

On this clonotype itself: A much larger clone sits a single nucleotide away, making a read error possible. The conserved phenylalanine or tryptophan normally closing the CDR3 is absent here, so this likely arose from a read error. The gene calls are TRBV28 and TRBJ2-5; D perhaps matches TRBD2 (6 bases). The last part of the DNA fits TRBJ2-7 better; the J call may be wrong. This CDR3 has 16 amino acids. Germline assignment: CDR1 MDHEN and CDR2 SYDVKM. In DNA form, the CDR3 reads TGTGCCAGCAGTTTTTCGTCTCGGGGACTGCAATACGAGCAGTACTTG. Amino acid sequence: CASSFSSRGLQYEQYL.

V usage is TRBV19 and J usage is TRBJ1-4; 9 nucleotides agree with TRBD1. V lost 6 bases and J lost 7; bases outside the gene matches: 6. This CDR3 is built from 14 residues. CDR1 LNHDA and CDR2 SQIVND come from the germline V gene (reference sequence). The CDR3 here is CASRKDRGREKLFF. The CDR3, as DNA: TGTGCCAGTAGAAAGGACAGGGGACGTGAAAAACTGTTTTTT.

This clonotype was counted a few times. This chain uses TRBV14 with TRBJ2-1, with D perhaps being TRBD1 or TRBD2 (5 bases each). CDR1 is SGHDN and CDR2 is FVKESK in the germline V gene. The V and J ends lost 5 bases and 0 bases respectively, with 11 bases between them. The CDR3 is 15 amino acids. The CDR3 DNA follows: TGTGCCAGCAGCACCGGGACCAACTCCTACAATGAGCAGTTCTTC. Its translation: CASSTGTNSYNEQFF.

The sample holds a few counts of this clonotype. For the CDR3, the DNA is TGTGCCTGGAGTGACCCTTTACAGCTTACAGGGGAAAAACTGTTTTTT. This translates into CAWSDPLQLTGEKLFF. The chain employs TRBV30 and TRBJ1-4, with D perhaps TRBD1 (6 bases). The germline V and J ends were trimmed by 1 base and 8 bases, with 20 bases remaining between them. The germline gives CDR1 GTSNPN, CDR2 SVGIG (reference sequence). The CDR3 is made up of 16 amino acids. Complete variable domain (other parts from reference TRBV30 and TRBJ1-4): SQTIHQWPATLVQPVGSPLSLECTVEGTSNPNLYWYRQAAGRGLQLLFYSVGIGQISSEVPQNLSASRPQDRQFILSSKKLLLSDSGFYLCAWSDPLQLTGEKLFFGSGTQLSVL.

The gene calls are TRBV4-3 and TRBJ2-1; D not certain. Germline V gives CDR1 LGHNA, CDR2 YSLEER. CDR3 length: 12 amino acids. The V gene lost 0 bases and the J gene lost 9 bases, with 6 bases spanning the gap. CDR3 amino acids: CASSQDFGEQFF. The CDR3 DNA follows: TGCGCCAGCAGCCAAGATTTTGGTGAGCAGTTCTTC.

On this clonotype itself: A junction boundary mismatches the germline segment, possibly from a read error. The chain has TRBV7-2 and TRBJ1-5; perhaps TRBD1 as D (5 bases). This CDR3 comprises 16 residues. The V gene's germline CDR1 is SGHTA and CDR2 FQGNSA. CDR3 nucleotides: TGTGCCGGCAGCTTGGAGGCAGGGCAAGGCAATCAACCCCAGCATTTT. Translation: CAGSLEAGQGNQPQHF.